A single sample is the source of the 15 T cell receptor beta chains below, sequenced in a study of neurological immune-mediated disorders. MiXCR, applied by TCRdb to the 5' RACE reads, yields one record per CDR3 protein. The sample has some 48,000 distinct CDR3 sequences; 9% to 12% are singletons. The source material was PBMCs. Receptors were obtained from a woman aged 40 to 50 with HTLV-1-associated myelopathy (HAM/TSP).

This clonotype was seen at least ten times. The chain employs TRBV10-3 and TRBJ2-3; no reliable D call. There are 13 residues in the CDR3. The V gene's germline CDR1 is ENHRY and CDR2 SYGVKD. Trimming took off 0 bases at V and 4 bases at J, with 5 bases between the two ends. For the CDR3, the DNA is TGTGCCATCAGTGAGTCGACATCAGATACGCAGTATTTT. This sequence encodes CAISESTSDTQYF.

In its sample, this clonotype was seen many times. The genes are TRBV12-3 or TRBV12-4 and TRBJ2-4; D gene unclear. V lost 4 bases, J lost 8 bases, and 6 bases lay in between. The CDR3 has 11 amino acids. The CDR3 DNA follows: TGTGCCAGCAGTTCCCTGGACATTCAGTACTTC. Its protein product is CASSSLDIQYF.

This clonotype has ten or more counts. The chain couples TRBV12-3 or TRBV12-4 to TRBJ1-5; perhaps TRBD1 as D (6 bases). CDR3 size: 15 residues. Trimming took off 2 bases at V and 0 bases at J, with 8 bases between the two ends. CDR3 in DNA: TGTGCCAGCAGTTTATGGACAGATAGCAATCAGCCCCAGCATTTT. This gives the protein CASSLWTDSNQPQHF.

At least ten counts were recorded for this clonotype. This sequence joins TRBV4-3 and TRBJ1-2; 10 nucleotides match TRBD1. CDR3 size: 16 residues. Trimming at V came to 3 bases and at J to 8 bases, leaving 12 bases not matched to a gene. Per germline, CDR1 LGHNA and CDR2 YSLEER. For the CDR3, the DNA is TGCGCCAGCAGCCAGTACAACCGGGACAGGGGATGGGGCTACACCTTC. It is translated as CASSQYNRDRGWGYTF.

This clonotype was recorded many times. The CDR3 DNA reads as TGCGCCAGCAGCTTGGACGGAGCGTATGAGCAGTTCTTC. The encoded protein is CASSLDGAYEQFF. V usage is TRBV5-1 and J usage is TRBJ2-1; D ambiguous. V dropped 0 bases and J dropped 8 bases, with 9 bases sitting between them. The CDR3 contains 13 residues. Germline V lookup: CDR1 SGHRS, CDR2 YFSETQ.

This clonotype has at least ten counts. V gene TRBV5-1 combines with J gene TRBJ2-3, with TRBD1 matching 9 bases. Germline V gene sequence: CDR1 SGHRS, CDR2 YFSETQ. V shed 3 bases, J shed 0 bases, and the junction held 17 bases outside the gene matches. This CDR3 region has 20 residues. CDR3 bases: TGCGCCAGCAGCTCCGGGACAGGGATTTACCGATGGCCTAGCACAGATACGCAGTATTTT. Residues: CASSSGTGIYRWPSTDTQYF.

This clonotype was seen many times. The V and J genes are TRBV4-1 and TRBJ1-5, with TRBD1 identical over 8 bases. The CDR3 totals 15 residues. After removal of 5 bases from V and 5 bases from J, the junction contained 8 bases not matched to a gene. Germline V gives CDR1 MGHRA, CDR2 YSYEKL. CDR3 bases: TGCGCCAGCAGCTCCCACCACAGGGGGGATCAGCCCCAGCATTTT. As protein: CASSSHHRGDQPQHF.

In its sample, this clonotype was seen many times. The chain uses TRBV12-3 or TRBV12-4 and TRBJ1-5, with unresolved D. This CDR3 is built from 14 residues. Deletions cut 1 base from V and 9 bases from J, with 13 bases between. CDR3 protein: CASSLGGTRGPQHF. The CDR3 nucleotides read TGTGCCAGCAGTTTAGGGGGAACTCGGGGGCCCCAGCATTTT.

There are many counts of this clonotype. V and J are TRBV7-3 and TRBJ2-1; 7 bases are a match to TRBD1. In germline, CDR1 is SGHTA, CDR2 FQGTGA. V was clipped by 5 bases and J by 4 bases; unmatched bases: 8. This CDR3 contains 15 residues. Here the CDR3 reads CASSPRDRGYNEQFF. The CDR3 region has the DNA TGTGCCAGCAGCCCCCGGGACAGAGGGTACAATGAGCAGTTCTTC.

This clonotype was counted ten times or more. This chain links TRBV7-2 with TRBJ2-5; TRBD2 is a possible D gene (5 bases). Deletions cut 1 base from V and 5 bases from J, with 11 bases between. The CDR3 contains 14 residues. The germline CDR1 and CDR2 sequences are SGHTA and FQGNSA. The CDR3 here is CASSLELERETQYF. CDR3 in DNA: TGTGCCAGCAGCTTAGAACTAGAGCGGGAGACCCAGTACTTC.

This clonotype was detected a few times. Here the CDR3 reads CASSPQTGFSYEQYF. The CDR3 region has the DNA TGTGCCAGCTCACCTCAGACAGGTTTCTCCTACGAGCAGTACTTC. This chain connects TRBV18 to TRBJ2-7, with a tentative D call TRBD1 (6 bases). The V end was cut by 3 bases, the J end by 0 bases, with 12 bases between. Per germline, CDR1 KGHSH and CDR2 LQKENI. The CDR3 spans 15 residues.

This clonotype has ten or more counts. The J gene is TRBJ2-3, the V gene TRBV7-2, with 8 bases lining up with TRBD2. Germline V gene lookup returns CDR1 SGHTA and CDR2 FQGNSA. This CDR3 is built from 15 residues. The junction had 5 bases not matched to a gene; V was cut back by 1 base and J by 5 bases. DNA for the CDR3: TGTGCCAGCAGCTTAGTCGGGGGGGCTAAAGATACGCAGTATTTT. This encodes CASSLVGGAKDTQYF.

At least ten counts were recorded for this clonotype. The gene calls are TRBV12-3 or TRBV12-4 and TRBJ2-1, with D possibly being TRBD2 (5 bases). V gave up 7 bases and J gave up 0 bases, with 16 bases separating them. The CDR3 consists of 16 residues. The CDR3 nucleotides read TGTGCCAGCAAATCCAAGGAACTAGTCTCCTACAATGAGCAGTTCTTC. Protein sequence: CASKSKELVSYNEQFF.

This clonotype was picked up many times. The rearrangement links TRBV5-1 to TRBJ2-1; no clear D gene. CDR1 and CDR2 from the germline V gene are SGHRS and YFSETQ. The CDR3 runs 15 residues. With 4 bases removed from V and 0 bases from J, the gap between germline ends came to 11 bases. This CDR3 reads CASSPGRVSYNEQFF. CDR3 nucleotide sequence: TGCGCCAGCAGCCCTGGACGGGTCTCCTACAATGAGCAGTTCTTC.

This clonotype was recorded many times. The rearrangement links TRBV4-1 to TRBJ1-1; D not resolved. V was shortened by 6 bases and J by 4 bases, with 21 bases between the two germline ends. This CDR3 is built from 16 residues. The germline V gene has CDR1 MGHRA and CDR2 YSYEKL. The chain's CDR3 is CASRPWAAKFPTEAFF. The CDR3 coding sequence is TGCGCCAGCAGACCCTGGGCAGCTAAATTCCCCACTGAAGCTTTCTTT.